The sequence of this T cell receptor (beta chain) was determined in a study of regulatory T cells in long-lasting Graves disease. Time point here: newly diagnosed GD, antithyroid drugs for less than 3 months. There was RNA extracted from PBMCs, and the TCR library was made from it. Libraries of TCR beta came from iRepertoire HTBI primers plus Arm-PCR of CDR3 regions. TCRdb reprocessed the multiplex PCR reads with MiXCR, giving one entry per CDR3 protein. This table has about 420,000 distinct CDR3 sequences, roughly 15% appearing once. This clonotype was detected ten times or more. Another study also made use of these data, one on T cells in Graves' hyperthyroidism and ophthalmopathy.

The sample consisted of peripheral blood mononuclear cells (PBMCs), taken at new diagnosis, from a patient treated with antithyroid drugs. This clonotype was obtained from a woman aged 18 to 35 with Graves disease.

The CDR3 DNA reads TGCAGTGCTAGGAGGGTGACCTACGAGCAGTACTTC. The encoded protein is CSARRVTYEQYF. V usage is TRBV20-1 and J usage is TRBJ2-7; D may be TRBD2 (5 bases). This CDR3 is 12 amino acids long. V was clipped by 3 bases and J by 2 bases, with 8 bases between them. Germline loops: CDR1 DFQATT, CDR2 SNEGSKA (reference sequence).